The rows below give T cell receptor beta chains drawn from one sample of a study of blood T cell repertoires in COVID-19. TCRdb's copy holds only in-frame clones and misses some; the assay was immunoSEQ multiplex PCR. Of about 200,000 clones detected, less than 85% appear once; the ten largest clones hold roughly 6%. The source material was peripheral blood. The receptors were sampled from a woman in her seventies with acute or convalescent COVID-19. Each CDR3 is given with its conserved first and last residue. D genes are given only for firm matches. The listing skips clone size in some rows; elsewhere it reads once, few, many or a size class.

>NA|TRBJ1-1|TRBV7-3|NA
TGTGCCAGCAGCTCGCAGGGAGGTCAGGCTGACACTGAAGCTTTCTTT
CASSSQGGQADTEAFF
>TRBD2|TRBJ2-1|TRBV27|NA
TGTGCCAGCCATCAACTAGCGGGAGTTCAAAATGAGCAGTTCTTC
CASHQLAGVQNEQFF
>TRBD1|TRBJ1-6|TRBV27|NA
TGTGCCAGCAGGGCCGCCGGGACAGGGGAGAAGTCACCCCTCCACTTT
CASRAAGTGEKSPLHF
>NA|TRBJ2-1|TRBV3-1/TRBV3-2|NA
TGTGCCAGCAGCCAACCACTTTACCCTTTGGAGCAGTTCTTC
CASSQPLYPLEQFF
>NA|TRBJ2-7|TRBV12-3/TRBV12-4|many
TGTGCCAGCAGTCCCGGGGACTACGAGCAGTACTTC
CASSPGDYEQYF
>NA|TRBJ2-7|TRBV3-1/TRBV3-2|NA
TGTGCCAGCAGCCAAAGGGGGAGCCTCGGCGAGCAGTACTTC
CASSQRGSLGEQYF
>NA|TRBJ1-5|TRBV28|NA
TGTGCCAGCAGTTCCTGGACATTCCGAACTGATAGCAATCAGCCCCAGCATTTT
CASSSWTFRTDSNQPQHF
>NA|TRBJ2-7|TRBV14|NA
TGTGCCAGCAGCCACCCACAGGGCTCCTACGAGCAGTACTTC
CASSHPQGSYEQYF
>TRBD2|TRBJ2-1|TRBV27|NA
TGTGCCAGCAGTCCCGGGCGAGCGGGAGGGTACAATGAGCAGTTCTTC
CASSPGRAGGYNEQFF
>NA|TRBJ2-3|TRBV6-5|many
TGTGCCAGCAGTTACGGGGTGGCAGGGCGCACAGATACGCAGTATTTT
CASSYGVAGRTDTQYF
>TRBD2|TRBJ2-1|TRBV7-9|NA
TGTGCCAGCAGCTTAGGAGCGGGGGGTAATGAGCAGTTCTTC
CASSLGAGGNEQFF
>TRBD1|TRBJ1-5|TRBV6-5|NA
TGTGCCAGCAGTTGGGACAGTAGCAATCAGCCCCAGCATTTT
CASSWDSSNQPQHF
>NA|TRBJ2-7|TRBV5-6|NA
TGTGCCAGCAGCTTTCGAGGGTACGAGCAGTACTTC
CASSFRGYEQYF
>TRBD1|TRBJ1-3|TRBV6-1|NA
TGTGCCAGCAGTGACTGGACAGGGGGAAAGGGAAACACCATATATTTT
CASSDWTGGKGNTIYF
>TRBD1|TRBJ1-1|TRBV14|NA
TGTGCCAGCAGCGACAGGGGGCCTACTGAAGCTTTCTTT
CASSDRGPTEAFF
>NA|TRBJ1-2|TRBV3-1/TRBV3-2|NA
TGTGCCAGCAGCCCCCAGGGGCTTGGCTACACCTTC
CASSPQGLGYTF
>TRBD1|TRBJ1-1|TRBV28|NA
TGTGCCAGCAGTTTATCCGGGACAGGGGCGTCCGAAGCTTTCTTT
CASSLSGTGASEAFF
>NA|TRBJ1-5|TRBV28|NA
TGTGCCAGCAAGCGGGGGGGCAATCAGCCCCAGCATTTT
CASKRGGNQPQHF